The next 32 T cell receptor beta chains were all read from a single sample in a study of cytomegalovirus exposure and HLA in healthy donors. The PCR employed 60 Vbeta primers together with 13 Jbeta primers. This table comes from immunoSEQ multiplex PCR, and its TCRdb copy is limited to in-frame clones, with some not included. The sample yields around 170,000 clones, 81% seen once. Sequenced sample: PBMCs. The receptors originated from a man aged 50 to 59 in good health and CMV-seronegative.

This chain joins TRBV19 and TRBJ1-3; 9 bases map to TRBD1. This CDR3 is built from 12 residues. Germline V gene lookup returns CDR1 LNHDA and CDR2 SQIVND (reference sequence). Losses at the gene ends were 10 bases for V and 8 bases for J; bases not matched to a gene: 6. The CDR3 spells CATGTGFYTIYF. In DNA, the CDR3 is TGTGCCACCGGGACAGGGTTCTACACCATATATTTT.

This chain joins TRBV13 and TRBJ2-5; 9 nucleotides align to TRBD2. This CDR3 has 16 residues. CDR1 and CDR2 (germline): PRHDT, FYEKMQ (reference sequence). The V and J ends lost 1 base and 5 bases, in that order; junction bases with no gene match: 8. CDR3 nucleotide sequence: TGTGCCAGCAGCTTAGTCGGCGGGGGGGGCACGGAGACCCAGTACTTC. Protein: CASSLVGGGGTETQYF.

This clone came up a few times. V and J are TRBV7-8 and TRBJ1-6; 7 bases align to TRBD1. This CDR3 has 15 residues. From germline, CDR1 is SGHVS and CDR2 FQNEAQ. The V and J ends lost 4 bases and 7 bases, in that order; junction bases with no gene match: 7. CDR3 coding DNA: TGTGCCAGCAGCTGGGGAGACAGGGAGAATTCACCCCTCCACTTT. Its protein is CASSWGDRENSPLHF.

V gene TRBV7-9 combines with J gene TRBJ1-3; no firm D call. CDR1 is SEHNR and CDR2 is FQNEAQ in the germline V gene (reference sequence). Trimming left V 4 bases short and J 0 bases short, with 13 bases between. The CDR3 consists of 16 residues. The CDR3 nucleotides are TGTGCCAGCAGCTCGAGGGCCCGGGACTCTGGAAACACCATATATTTT. It translates to CASSSRARDSGNTIYF.

This clone was seen only once. The chain links TRBV4-3 to TRBJ1-2; 10 bases align to TRBD1. Germline V gene data show CDR1 as LGHNA and CDR2 as YSLEER. Trimming took 3 bases from V and 8 from J; bases not matched to a gene: 9. CDR3 length equals 15 residues. The CDR3 sequence: CASSHVDRGRGGYTF. CDR3 nucleotide sequence: TGCGCCAGCAGCCACGTAGACAGGGGGCGTGGGGGCTACACCTTC.

The V and J genes are TRBV18 and TRBJ1-5; D is uncertain. This CDR3 is 13 amino acids long. Trimming left V 3 bases short and J 3 bases short, with 6 bases between. Germline assignment: CDR1 KGHSH and CDR2 LQKENI. This chain's CDR3 is CASSPAANQPQHF. DNA for the CDR3: TGTGCCAGCTCACCGGCCGCCAATCAGCCCCAGCATTTT. Variable domain in full (rest from reference TRBV18 and TRBJ1-5): NAGVMQNPRHLVRRRGQEARLRCSPMKGHSHVYWYRQLPEEGLKFMVYLQKENIIDESGMPKERFSAEFPKEGPSILRIQQVVRGDSAAYFCASSPAANQPQHFGDGTRLSIL.

This clone was seen only a few times. The chain is built from TRBV2 and TRBJ2-1; 8 nucleotides align to TRBD2. The CDR3 runs to 15 residues. After removal of 3 bases from V and 7 bases from J, the junction contained 8 bases not matched to a gene. From germline, CDR1 is SNHLY and CDR2 FYNNEI. The DNA for the CDR3 is TGTGCCAGCAGTGACCCAGCGGGGGACTTAAATGAGCAGTTCTTC. Protein product: CASSDPAGDLNEQFF.

The chain couples TRBV5-4 to TRBJ2-5; no clear D. The CDR3 length is 13 residues. CDR1 is SGHNT and CDR2 is YYREEE in the germline V gene (reference sequence). V lost 2 bases, J lost 5 bases, and 10 bases lay in between. CDR3 region: CASSFPPLETQYF. The CDR3 DNA is TGTGCCAGCAGCTTCCCCCCCCTCGAGACCCAGTACTTC.

The sample holds one count of this clone. The chain links TRBV19 to TRBJ1-1; D unresolved. This CDR3 comprises 16 residues. In germline, CDR1 is LNHDA, CDR2 SQIVND (reference sequence). Between the trimmed V and J ends, which lost 3 bases and 0 bases, there was a span of 14 bases. The CDR3 nucleotides are TGTGCCAGTAGTATCGATCCAGCGATCATGAACACTGAAGCTTTCTTT. This translates into CASSIDPAIMNTEAFF.

The chain combines TRBV27 with TRBJ1-4; the match to TRBD1 covers 10 bases. V gave up 1 base and J gave up 0 bases; unmatched junction bases: 5. The length of the CDR3 is 18 residues. Germline V gene lookup returns CDR1 MNHEY and CDR2 SMNVEV (reference sequence). Written as DNA, the CDR3 is TGTGCCAGCAGTTTATACGGGACAGGGGTTGCAACTAATGAAAAACTGTTTTTT. The encoded protein is CASSLYGTGVATNEKLFF.

J is TRBJ2-2 and V is TRBV5-1; 9 nucleotides match TRBD1. V lost 4 bases and J lost 5; bases outside the gene matches: 6. CDR1 and CDR2 from the germline V gene are SGHRS and YFSETQ. The CDR3 sequence is 15 residues long. CDR3 in amino acids: CASSRGQGFTGELFF. The CDR3 DNA is TGCGCCAGCAGCCGGGGACAGGGTTTTACCGGGGAGCTGTTTTTT. Combining the CDR3 with reference TRBV5-1 and TRBJ2-2 gives the whole variable domain KAGVTQTPRYLIKTRGQQVTLSCSPISGHRSVSWYQQTPGQGLQFLFEYFSETQRNKGNFPGRFSGRQFSNSRSEMNVSTLELGDSALYLCASSRGQGFTGELFFGEGSRLTVL.

J is TRBJ1-2 and V is TRBV5-1; TRBD1 aligns across 8 bases. With 0 bases clipped from V and 0 bases from J, the junction kept 4 bases outside the gene matches. The CDR3 sequence is 16 residues long. Germline V CDR1 and CDR2: SGHRS, YFSETQ. The CDR3 here is CASSLGQGNTNYGYTF. The CDR3 DNA reads TGCGCCAGCAGCTTGGGACAGGGGAACACTAACTATGGCTACACCTTC.

This clone was observed a few times. The chain uses TRBV30 and TRBJ1-4; a possible D gene is TRBD1 (5 bases). The CDR3 is 15 residues long. Germline values: CDR1 GTSNPN, CDR2 SVGIG (reference sequence). Between the trimmed V and J ends, which lost 0 bases and 5 bases, there was a span of 13 bases. The CDR3 bases are TGTGCCTGGAGTGTATGGGGTCAGGGAAATGAAAAACTGTTTTTT. It translates to CAWSVWGQGNEKLFF. The full variable domain, completed using reference TRBV30 and TRBJ1-4, is SQTIHQWPATLVQPVGSPLSLECTVEGTSNPNLYWYRQAAGRGLQLLFYSVGIGQISSEVPQNLSASRPQDRQFILSSKKLLLSDSGFYLCAWSVWGQGNEKLFFGSGTQLSVL.

CDR3: CASSPEGSQPQHF. As DNA, the CDR3 is TGTGCCAGCAGTCCAGAAGGGAGCCAGCCCCAGCATTTT. V usage is TRBV6-1 and J usage is TRBJ1-5; no clear D gene. Trimming left V 5 bases short and J 7 bases short, with 12 bases between. Looked up from germline, CDR1 is MNHNS and CDR2 is SASEGT. The CDR3 sequence is 13 residues long.

This chain links TRBV11-2 with TRBJ2-3; 10 nucleotides align to TRBD2. Trimming took 3 bases from V and 4 from J; bases not matched to a gene: 16. Germline V CDR1 and CDR2: SGHAT, FQNNGV. This CDR3 spans 19 amino acids. The CDR3 coding sequence is TGTGCCAGCAGCTTCCCCCGTCGAGGGGCTAGCGGGGGATCAGATACGCAGTATTTT. This encodes CASSFPRRGASGGSDTQYF.

This chain connects TRBV11-2 to TRBJ1-2; 7 bases agree with TRBD1. The CDR3 extends over 17 amino acids. V dropped 3 bases and J dropped 0; count of bases not matched to a gene: 10. In germline, CDR1 is SGHAT, CDR2 FQNNGV. CDR3 bases: TGTGCCAGCAGCTTGGGACCCGACAGGGAACCTAACTATGGCTACACCTTC. Translating gives CASSLGPDREPNYGYTF.

The chain couples TRBV2 to TRBJ2-2; D not resolved. Trimming took off 6 bases at V and 5 bases at J, with 16 bases between the two ends. The CDR3 runs to 15 residues. In germline, CDR1 is SNHLY, CDR2 FYNNEI. The CDR3, as DNA: TGTGCCAGCAGACGACACAATCCAGGAACCGGGGAGCTGTTTTTT. It yields the protein CASRRHNPGTGELFF.

CDR3 sequence reads: CASRSGGNEQFF. Here the CDR3 DNA reads TGTGCCAGCAGGAGCGGGGGGAATGAGCAGTTCTTC. The chain uses TRBV2 and TRBJ2-1; 9 bases agree with TRBD2. The V gene end was trimmed by 6 bases and the J gene end by 7 bases; junction bases not matched to a gene: 1. This CDR3 has 12 amino acids. Germline lookup yields CDR1 SNHLY and CDR2 FYNNEI. Full variable domain (outside the CDR3, taken from reference TRBV2 and TRBJ2-1): EPEVTQTPSHQVTQMGQEVILRCVPISNHLYFYWYRQILGQKVEFLVSFYNNEISEKSEIFDDQFSVERPDGSNFTLKIRSTKLEDSAMYFCASRSGGNEQFFGPGTRLTVL.

This chain links TRBV29-1 with TRBJ2-5; D might be TRBD2 (7 bases). V was shortened by 4 bases and J by 4 bases, with 10 bases between the two germline ends. Germline assignment: CDR1 SQVTM and CDR2 ANQGSEA. This CDR3 region has 12 residues. The CDR3 DNA follows: TGCAGCGTTGTGGGAGGGGGAGAGACCCAGTACTTC. Protein product: CSVVGGGETQYF.

The chain carries TRBV11-2 and TRBJ2-7; perhaps TRBD2 as D (6 bases). Trimming removed 1 base at V and 0 bases at J, with 13 bases between. CDR3 size: 16 residues. Germline V CDR1 and CDR2: SGHAT, FQNNGV. CDR3 DNA: TGTGCCAGCAGCTTAGGCGGGACTTCTAGCTCCTACGAGCAGTACTTC. Encoded protein: CASSLGGTSSSYEQYF.

Details on this clone: One end of the junction does not line up with germline, which may come from a read error. This chain joins TRBV4-1 and TRBJ2-7, with TRBD1 as a possible D gene (5 bases). Germline V gene data show CDR1 as MGHRA and CDR2 as YSYEKL. The CDR3 has 14 amino acids. The CDR3 protein is CASSEEQGNYEQYF. For the CDR3, the DNA is TGCGCCAGCAGCGAAGAGCAGGGTAACTACGAGCAGTACTTC.

V is TRBV4-2 and J is TRBJ2-3; possibly TRBD1 for D (5 bases). The CDR3 extends over 12 amino acids. Trimming removed 4 bases from V and 3 bases from J, with 5 bases in between. CDR1 and CDR2 (germline): LGHNA, YNFKEQ. CDR3 coding DNA: TGTGCCAGCAGCCGACAGACAGATACGCAGTATTTT. Translating gives CASSRQTDTQYF.

The gene calls are TRBV19 and TRBJ2-7; 10 nucleotides match TRBD2. The trim removed 5 bases at V and 3 bases at J, leaving 4 bases unmatched. Germline V gives CDR1 LNHDA, CDR2 SQIVND (reference sequence). The CDR3 is made up of 14 amino acids. CDR3 sequence: CASSLAGGIYEQYF. CDR3 coding DNA: TGTGCCAGTAGTTTAGCGGGGGGAATCTACGAGCAGTACTTC.

The chain couples TRBV6-5 to TRBJ2-2; D may be TRBD1 (6 bases). Germline CDR1 is MNHEY and CDR2 is SVGAGI. The V end lost 2 bases, the J end lost 2 bases, and 9 bases lay between the germline ends. The CDR3 is 15 residues long. The CDR3 DNA is TGTGCCAGCAGTTACGACAGGACTAACACCGGGGAGCTGTTTTTT. Amino acid sequence: CASSYDRTNTGELFF.

The chain uses TRBV4-3 and TRBJ2-6; no clear D. With 4 bases removed from V and 2 bases from J, the gap between germline ends came to 6 bases. The germline V gene encodes CDR1 LGHNA and CDR2 YSLEER. This CDR3 is built from 14 residues. The CDR3 is CASSRRAGANVLTF. As DNA, the CDR3 is TGCGCCAGCAGCCGAAGAGCTGGGGCCAACGTCCTGACTTTC.

J is TRBJ1-5 and V is TRBV6-1; unclear D gene. The CDR3 has 14 amino acids. V was clipped by 1 base and J by 3 bases, with 7 bases between them. Germline V gene sequence: CDR1 MNHNS, CDR2 SASEGT. The CDR3 is CASSEVMANQPQHF. The CDR3 DNA reads as TGTGCCAGCAGTGAAGTGATGGCCAATCAGCCCCAGCATTTT.

The chain is built from TRBV19 and TRBJ1-5; 10 bases line up with TRBD1. CDR3 size: 17 residues. Germline V gene sequence: CDR1 LNHDA, CDR2 SQIVND (reference sequence). J lost 0 bases, V lost 3 bases, and 5 bases had no gene match. The CDR3 DNA sequence: TGTGCCAGTAGTATCCAAGGACAGGGGGTTAGCAATCAGCCCCAGCATTTT. Amino acids: CASSIQGQGVSNQPQHF.

The chain has TRBV7-8 and TRBJ1-4; TRBD1 aligns across 8 bases. Trimming cost V 5 bases and J 8 bases; bases outside gene matches: 10. The germline CDR1 and CDR2 sequences are SGHVS and FQNEAQ. CDR3 size: 15 residues. The CDR3 sequence: CASSDFQGAVEKLFF. In nucleotides, the CDR3 is TGTGCCAGCAGCGATTTTCAGGGGGCGGTCGAAAAACTGTTTTTT.

The genes are TRBV11-2 and TRBJ2-1; 7 nucleotides align to TRBD1. Germline V gene lookup returns CDR1 SGHAT and CDR2 FQNNGV. V lost 4 bases to trimming and J lost 6 bases; unmatched junction nucleotides: 3. CDR3 length: 13 amino acids. The CDR3 protein is CASSWAGGNEQFF. The CDR3 region has the DNA TGTGCCAGCAGCTGGGCAGGGGGCAATGAGCAGTTCTTC.

The chain employs TRBV2 and TRBJ2-5; 9 nucleotides line up with TRBD1. The CDR3 has 14 amino acids. J was trimmed by 5 bases and V by 7 bases; bases with no gene match: 8. Germline CDR1 reads SNHLY; CDR2 reads FYNNEI. For the CDR3, the DNA is TGTGCCAGCATTCTACAGGGGGCCGGGGAGACCCAGTACTTC. Residues: CASILQGAGETQYF.

The chain carries TRBV9 and TRBJ2-5; tentative D call: TRBD2 (7 bases). The DNA matches TRBJ2-7 better at its end, which makes the J call doubtful. Looked up from germline, CDR1 is SGDLS and CDR2 is YYNGEE. This CDR3 has 13 residues. Here the CDR3 DNA reads TGTGCCAGCAGCGAGGGGGGGCTGGGCGAGCAGTACTTC. Protein sequence: CASSEGGLGEQYF.

This chain links TRBV25-1 with TRBJ1-6; maybe TRBD1 (5 bases). The CDR3 has 16 residues. CDR1 is MGHDK and CDR2 is SYGVNS in the germline V gene. V was pared by 8 bases and J by 0 bases, with 14 bases between. CDR3 region: CASGAGRSSYNSPLHF. In DNA form, the CDR3 reads TGTGCCAGCGGGGCTGGACGGAGCTCCTATAATTCACCCCTCCACTTT.